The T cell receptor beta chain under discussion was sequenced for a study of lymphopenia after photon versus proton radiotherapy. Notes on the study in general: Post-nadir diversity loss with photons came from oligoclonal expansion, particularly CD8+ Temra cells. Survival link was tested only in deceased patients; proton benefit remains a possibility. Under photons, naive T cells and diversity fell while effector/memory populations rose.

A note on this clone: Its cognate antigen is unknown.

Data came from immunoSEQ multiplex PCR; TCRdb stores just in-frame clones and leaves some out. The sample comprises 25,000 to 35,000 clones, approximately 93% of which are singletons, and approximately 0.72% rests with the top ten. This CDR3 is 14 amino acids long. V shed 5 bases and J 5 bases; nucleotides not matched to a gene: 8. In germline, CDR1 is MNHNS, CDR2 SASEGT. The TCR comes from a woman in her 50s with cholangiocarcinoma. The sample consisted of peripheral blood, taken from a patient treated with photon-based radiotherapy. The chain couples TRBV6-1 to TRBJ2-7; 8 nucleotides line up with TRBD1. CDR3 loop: CASSRQGNWDEQYF. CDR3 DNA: TGTGCCAGCAGTAGACAGGGGAATTGGGACGAGCAGTACTTC.